These 3 T cell receptor beta chains share one sample of origin, sequenced in a study of shared clonotypes between healthy human individuals. This table comes from immunoSEQ multiplex PCR, and its TCRdb copy is limited to in-frame clones, with some not included. The data hold 2 million to 2.5 million clones, with around 90% observed a single time. Sequenced: naive CD4+ T cells from PBMCs. This sample's subset: CD45RA+ positively selected. These receptors came from a man aged 18-30 years in good health. Some clones in this sample may be carry-over from other donors' samples.

Details on this clone: Other DNA sequences in this sample translate to the same CDR3. The chain recombines TRBV14 with TRBJ2-2, with D tentatively TRBD2 (5 bases). V shed 0 bases and J shed 8 bases, with 7 bases lying between them. This CDR3 spans 13 amino acids. Germline CDR1 SGHDN, CDR2 FVKESK. The CDR3 nucleotides read TGTGCCAGCAGCCAAGATCTAGCTGGGGAGCTGTTTTTT. Amino acid sequence: CASSQDLAGELFF.

This clone was seen once. This chain joins TRBV5-1 and TRBJ1-5; no clear D gene. The CDR3 is made up of 15 amino acids. Germline V CDR1 and CDR2: SGHRS, YFSETQ. V was clipped by 4 bases and J by 7 bases, with 18 bases between them. The CDR3 DNA is TGCGCCAGCAGCCTAAGTGGGGAATTGAGGCAGCCCCAGCATTTT. It is translated as CASSLSGELRQPQHF.

The chain employs TRBV28 and TRBJ1-1; D is unresolved. V shed 5 bases and J shed 7 bases, with 17 bases lying between them. The CDR3 has 14 amino acids. Germline CDR1 is MDHEN and CDR2 is SYDVKM. CDR3 loop: CASSRPNLIGEAFF. The CDR3 DNA reads as TGTGCCAGCAGTCGACCGAATCTCATAGGTGAAGCTTTCTTT.